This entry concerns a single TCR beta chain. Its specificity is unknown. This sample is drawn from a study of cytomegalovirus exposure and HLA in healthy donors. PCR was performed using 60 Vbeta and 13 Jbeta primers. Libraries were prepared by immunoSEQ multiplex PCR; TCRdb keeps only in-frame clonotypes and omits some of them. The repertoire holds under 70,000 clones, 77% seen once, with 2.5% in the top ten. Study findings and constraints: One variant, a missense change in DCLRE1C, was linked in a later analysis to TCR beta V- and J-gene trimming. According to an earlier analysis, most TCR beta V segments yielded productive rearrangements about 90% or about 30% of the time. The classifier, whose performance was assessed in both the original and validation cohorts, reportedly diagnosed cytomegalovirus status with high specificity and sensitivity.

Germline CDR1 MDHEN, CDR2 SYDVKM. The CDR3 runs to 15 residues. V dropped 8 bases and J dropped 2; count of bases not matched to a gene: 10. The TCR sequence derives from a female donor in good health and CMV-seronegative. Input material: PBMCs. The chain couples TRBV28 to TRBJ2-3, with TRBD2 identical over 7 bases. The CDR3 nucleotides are TGTGCCAGCTCCGGGGCTAGCGGTAACACAGATACGCAGTATTTT. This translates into CASSGASGNTDTQYF.